What follows are 12 T cell receptor beta chains derived from one specimen sequenced in a study of memory CD4+ T cells and cytomegalovirus serostatus. TCRdb's copy holds only in-frame clones and misses some; the assay was immunoSEQ multiplex PCR. Of about 50,000 clones listed, around 77% are singletons. The sort gate was single viable CD3+CD4+CD8-CD45RO+ cells for memory CD4+ T cells. The sequencing input was memory CD4+ T cells from blood. The receptors shown here come from an adult in good health and CMV-seronegative.

The chain carries TRBV5-5 and TRBJ2-7; D is uncertain. V lost 1 base, J lost 2 bases, and 13 bases lay in between. CDR1 is SGHKS, CDR2 YYEKEE, per germline (reference sequence). This CDR3 is built from 15 residues. CDR3 nucleotides: TGTGCCAGCAGCTTGTCAGCCCGATTAACCTACGAGCAGTACTTC. It translates to CASSLSARLTYEQYF.

In DNA, the CDR3 is TGCGCCAGCAGTATGTGGACAGCAGGTCGTGGAGCTTTCTTT. Protein: CASSMWTAGRGAFF. The chain uses TRBV4-1 and TRBJ1-1, with a tentative D call TRBD1 (6 bases). There are 14 residues in the CDR3. Germline lookup yields CDR1 MGHRA and CDR2 YSYEKL. The V and J ends lost 6 bases and 10 bases respectively, with 21 bases between them.

V gene TRBV18 combines with J gene TRBJ2-3; 8 nucleotides agree with TRBD1. This CDR3 has 15 residues. Per germline, CDR1 KGHSH and CDR2 LQKENI. Trimming removed 5 bases from V and 0 bases from J; junction bases left unmatched: 4. CDR3 sequence: CASSTTGDSTDTQYF. CDR3 DNA: TGTGCCAGCTCAACGACAGGGGATAGCACAGATACGCAGTATTTT.

This clone showed up just a few times. The rearrangement joins TRBV7-2 to TRBJ1-4; TRBD1 agrees at 7 bases. Germline lookup yields CDR1 SGHTA and CDR2 FQGNSA. V lost 4 bases, J lost 0 bases, and 5 bases stayed unmatched. The CDR3 extends over 16 amino acids. CDR3 sequence: CASSWGQLATNEKLFF. CDR3 sequence (DNA): TGTGCCAGCAGCTGGGGACAGTTAGCAACTAATGAAAAACTGTTTTTT.

This rearrangement joins TRBV19 to TRBJ2-7, with D perhaps TRBD1 (8 bases). The ends were cut back, 8 bases at V and 4 bases at J, with 15 bases in the middle. Germline CDR1 and CDR2: LNHDA and SQIVND (reference sequence). This CDR3 comprises 13 residues. CDR3 DNA: TGTGCCAGTTCTAACAGGGGGGGTTACGAGCAGTACTTC. Translated, it gives CASSNRGGYEQYF.

The sample holds a few counts of this clone. J is TRBJ1-6 and V is TRBV5-1, with D maybe TRBD1 (5 bases). The CDR3 runs 15 residues. V lost 3 bases and J lost 6, with 13 bases in between. CDR1 is SGHRS and CDR2 is YFSETQ in the germline V gene. Here the CDR3 DNA reads TGCGCCAGCAGCTCTATTTACACAGGTAATTCACCCCTCCACTTT. Translation: CASSSIYTGNSPLHF.

V gene TRBV30 combines with J gene TRBJ1-3; the match to TRBD1 covers 7 bases. From germline, CDR1 is GTSNPN and CDR2 SVGIG (reference sequence). Trimming cost V 1 base and J 0 bases; bases outside gene matches: 6. The CDR3 sequence is 16 residues long. In DNA form, the CDR3 reads TGTGCCTGGAGTGCGACAGGGCTTCTCTCTGGAAACACCATATATTTT. Its translation is CAWSATGLLSGNTIYF.

CDR3 amino acids: CASSSPSGDQETQYF. The DNA of the CDR3 is TGTGCCAGCAGCTCCCCATCGGGGGACCAAGAGACCCAGTACTTC. The gene calls are TRBV13 and TRBJ2-5, with D possibly matching TRBD2 (6 bases). The CDR3 totals 15 residues. From germline, CDR1 is PRHDT and CDR2 FYEKMQ (reference sequence). The ends were cut back, 4 bases at V and 0 bases at J, with 12 bases in the middle.

This CDR3 reads CSVDGTGGTEAFF. The CDR3 region has the DNA TGCAGCGTTGACGGGACAGGGGGCACTGAAGCTTTCTTT. This chain connects TRBV29-1 to TRBJ1-1, with 11 bases matching TRBD1. With 3 bases clipped from V and 4 bases from J, the junction kept 1 base outside the gene matches. Germline V gene sequence: CDR1 SQVTM, CDR2 ANQGSEA. CDR3 size: 13 residues.

Concerning this clone: In the same sample, other DNA sequences code for this CDR3. This chain links TRBV7-9 with TRBJ2-2, with 10 bases lining up with TRBD1. The CDR3 runs 16 residues. CDR1 is SEHNR and CDR2 is FQNEAQ in the germline V gene (reference sequence). The V gene end was trimmed by 3 bases and the J gene end by 1 base; junction bases not matched to a gene: 2. CDR3 bases: TGTGCCAGCAGCTTGCGGACAGGGGGGAACACCGGGGAGCTGTTTTTT. Translation gives CASSLRTGGNTGELFF.

This clone was recorded only once. J is TRBJ1-6 and V is TRBV6-1; D not resolved. Germline V gene lookup returns CDR1 MNHNS and CDR2 SASEGT. V was trimmed by 0 bases and J by 7 bases, leaving 13 bases between them. The CDR3 runs 16 residues. The CDR3 bases are TGTGCCAGCAGTGAAGCGCATGGAGGGATGAATTCACCCCTCCACTTT. The encoded protein is CASSEAHGGMNSPLHF.

This clone has more than one count but fewer than ten. V usage is TRBV6-5 and J usage is TRBJ2-7, with D uncertain. The CDR3 is 14 amino acids. Trimming removed 4 bases at V and 9 bases at J, with 19 bases between. CDR1 and CDR2 (germline): MNHEY, SVGAGI. The CDR3 sequence is CASSSTRAAPGQYF. CDR3 in DNA: TGTGCCAGCAGTTCAACCCGGGCCGCGCCTGGGCAGTACTTC.